A selection of T cell receptor beta chains follows, all from one sample in a study of blood T cell repertoires in COVID-19. Only in-frame clones appear in the TCRdb table, and some are missing; sequencing was by immunoSEQ multiplex PCR. The sample has roughly 300,000 clones, about 86% seen once. Sample: PBMCs or T cells enriched from blood (not recorded which). These receptors came from a woman aged 40 to 55 with acute COVID-19. CDR3s include the opening cysteine and the closing phenylalanine or tryptophan. The D gene is left open where the match is weak. Clone size is stated in some rows and not others, as once, few, many or a class when expanded.

18	once	TRBV3-1/TRBV3-2	TRBJ1-5	TRBD1	TGTGCCAGCAGCGTACGGACAGGGGGCTATTATAGCAATCAGCCCCAGCATTTT	CASSVRTGGYYSNQPQHF
14	NA	TRBV18	TRBJ2-3	NA	TGTGCCAGCTCCGCCACCCGGTCGACAGATACGCAGTATTTT	CASSATRSTDTQYF
17	NA	TRBV7-9	TRBJ1-4	NA	TGTGCCAGCAGCTCCAGAGCGAGGACTGCAACTAATGAAAAACTGTTTTTT	CASSSRARTATNEKLFF
15	NA	TRBV25-1	TRBJ1-2	NA	TGTGCCAGCAGTGATCCCGGACAGCTCGCCTCTGGCTACACCTTC	CASSDPGQLASGYTF
15	NA	TRBV6-2/TRBV6-3	TRBJ2-3	NA	TGTGCCAGCAGTTACAAGGAGTTCAGCACAGATACGCAGTATTTT	CASSYKEFSTDTQYF
15	NA	TRBV5-1	TRBJ1-1	NA	TGCGCCAGCAGCTTGGCAGGTGACAGGTTTCCTGAAGCTTTCTTT	CASSLAGDRFPEAFF
15	NA	TRBV5-6	TRBJ1-5	NA	TGTGCCAGCAGCTTGCATGGCAGGTTTAATCAGCCCCAGCATTTT	CASSLHGRFNQPQHF
15	once	TRBV28	TRBJ2-4	NA	TGTGCCAGCAGTCCCGGGGAGGTGGCCAAAAACATTCAGTACTTC	CASSPGEVAKNIQYF
13	NA	TRBV29-1	TRBJ1-1	NA	TGCAGCGTTGTAAGGAGGGGGAACACTGAAGCTTTCTTT	CSVVRRGNTEAFF
15	NA	TRBV5-1	TRBJ2-7	TRBD1	TGCGCCAGCAGCTGGACGGACAGGGGGCCGGACGAGCAGTACTTC	CASSWTDRGPDEQYF
14	NA	TRBV28	TRBJ1-5	NA	TGTGCCAGCAGTTTAGGGGGGAGCAATCAGCCCCAGCATTTT	CASSLGGSNQPQHF
15	NA	TRBV27	TRBJ2-1	TRBD2	TGTGCCAGCAGTTTGCGGTGGGAGGGGAGTAATGAGCAGTTCTTC	CASSLRWEGSNEQFF
15	NA	TRBV28	TRBJ2-7	TRBD1	TGTGCCAGCACCTCCTCGGGGACAGGGGACCACGAGCAGTACTTC	CASTSSGTGDHEQYF
15	NA	TRBV7-2	TRBJ2-3	TRBD2	TGTGCCAGCAGCTTAGTTTTCGGGGGAGGGGATACGCAGTATTTT	CASSLVFGGGDTQYF
15	NA	TRBV4-1	TRBJ1-4	NA	TGCGCCAGCAGCCAAGATCGGGGAGCGAGTGAAAAACTGTTTTTT	CASSQDRGASEKLFF
14	few	TRBV25-1	TRBJ1-1	TRBD1	TGTGCCAGCAGTACCGGACAGGTTCGGACTGAAGCTTTCTTT	CASSTGQVRTEAFF
14	NA	TRBV7-2	TRBJ2-5	NA	TGTGCCAGCAGCTTAAGACGGAACAGAGAGACCCAGTACTTC	CASSLRRNRETQYF
18	NA	TRBV10-1	TRBJ2-7	TRBD2	TGCGCCAGCGCGACCCAAGGGGTAGCGGGAGGCCCATCCTACGAGCAGTACTTC	CASATQGVAGGPSYEQYF
15	NA	TRBV7-3	TRBJ2-2	TRBD1	TGTGCCAGCAGCATCTCCGGGACAGGGGCCGGGGAGCTGTTTTTT	CASSISGTGAGELFF
18	NA	TRBV21-1	TRBJ1-2	NA	TGTGCCAGCAGCAAAGCGCTTTTGGGGAGGGGGATAGGATATGGCTACACCTTC	CASSKALLGRGIGYGYTF
12	NA	TRBV5-1	TRBJ2-7	NA	TGCGCCAGCAGCTCAGGGTTACGCGAGCAGTACTTC	CASSSGLREQYF
14	once	TRBV2	TRBJ1-6	TRBD1	TGTGCCAGCAGCCGGGACAGGGGAAATTCACCCCTCCACTTT	CASSRDRGNSPLHF
15	NA	TRBV2	TRBJ2-5	TRBD2	TGTGCCAGCAGCCCTAGCGGGAGTTCTCAAGAGACCCAGTACTTC	CASSPSGSSQETQYF
15	NA	TRBV6-5	TRBJ2-1	TRBD1	TGTGCCAGCAGGCCCGGGACAGGGGTTAGGGGTGAGCAGTTCTTC	CASRPGTGVRGEQFF
13	few	TRBV19	TRBJ2-7	TRBD1	TGTGCCAGTAGTAGGGACAGGTACTACGAGCAGTACTTC	CASSRDRYYEQYF
15	NA	TRBV6-5	TRBJ1-1	NA	TGTGCCAGCACTAAAGGGGGAATAATGAACACTGAAGCTTTCTTT	CASTKGGIMNTEAFF
13	NA	TRBV28	TRBJ1-1	NA	TGTGCCAGCATTGGAAGCGCGGTCACTGAAGCTTTCTTT	CASIGSAVTEAFF
12	NA	TRBV25-1	TRBJ1-2	NA	TGTGCCAGCAGTGCCTCCACCAGGGGCTACACCTTC	CASSASTRGYTF
16	NA	TRBV5-4	TRBJ2-5	TRBD2	TGTGCCAGCAGCTTAAGACTAGCGGGGCCAGGGGAGACCCAGTACTTC	CASSLRLAGPGETQYF
12	NA	TRBV28	TRBJ1-1	NA	TGTGCCAGCAGTTTGGGAGACAGGGAAGCTTTCTTT	CASSLGDREAFF
15	NA	TRBV20-1	TRBJ2-3	TRBD2	TGCAGTGCTAGTAGCGGGGGGTATAGCACAGATACGCAGTATTTT	CSASSGGYSTDTQYF
15	few	TRBV6-2/TRBV6-3	TRBJ1-1	TRBD1	TGTGCCAGCAGTCGGGGGGACAGGGGTGGATCTGAAGCTTTCTTT	CASSRGDRGGSEAFF
16	NA	TRBV10-3	TRBJ2-7	TRBD1	TGTGCCACCGTGGGAAGGGTCGGACAGGGACCCTACGAGCAGTACTTC	CATVGRVGQGPYEQYF
17	NA	TRBV28	TRBJ1-4	NA	TGTGCCAGCAGCCCAGTCGGGGGTCGAACGACTAATGAAAAACTGTTTTTT	CASSPVGGRTTNEKLFF
12	once	TRBV7-9	TRBJ1-1	NA	TGTGCCAGCAGCTTCGATCAGGGTACGGCTTTCTTT	CASSFDQGTAFF
16	NA	TRBV13	TRBJ2-7	TRBD1	TGTGCCAGCCGCCAGCAGGGGACAGGAAGAGCCTACGAGCAGTACTTC	CASRQQGTGRAYEQYF
17	NA	TRBV7-2	TRBJ2-7	NA	TGTGCCAGCAGCTTAGTTTCGGAGTCCGGGGTATCCTACGAGCAGTACTTC	CASSLVSESGVSYEQYF
14	NA	TRBV9	TRBJ1-2	NA	TGTGCCAGCAGTGCCGGGAGGGGATACTATGGCTACACCTTC	CASSAGRGYYGYTF
18	NA	TRBV3-1/TRBV3-2	TRBJ1-2	TRBD1	TGTGCCAGCAGCCAAGCGACAGGGGTTTCATTCAATCCAGGGGGCTACACCTTC	CASSQATGVSFNPGGYTF
15	NA	TRBV21-1	TRBJ1-2	NA	TGTGCCAGCAGCAAACCGGGACTCGGCCGCCATGGCTACACCTTC	CASSKPGLGRHGYTF
14	NA	TRBV5-5	TRBJ2-7	TRBD1	TGTGCCAGCAGCACAGGACAGGGATGGGACGAGCAGTACTTC	CASSTGQGWDEQYF
13	NA	TRBV28	TRBJ1-1	NA	TGTGCCAGCATCACCTCGGCGGGAACTGAAGCTTTCTTT	CASITSAGTEAFF
15	once	TRBV15	TRBJ1-6	TRBD1	TGTGCCACCAGCAACTCCGGGACAGCGAATTCACCCCTCCACTTT	CATSNSGTANSPLHF
16	NA	TRBV20-1	TRBJ1-5	TRBD1	TGCAGTGCTAGTGAGGCAGGGGGCTACGGCAATCAGCCCCAGCATTTT	CSASEAGGYGNQPQHF
13	NA	TRBV2	TRBJ1-6	NA	TGTGCCAGCATCCGGGGAGAGGGTTCACCCCTCCACTTT	CASIRGEGSPLHF
13	NA	TRBV29-1	TRBJ2-2	NA	TGCAGCGTGGGACTGACCAACACCGGGGAGCTGTTTTTT	CSVGLTNTGELFF
14	NA	TRBV18	TRBJ2-7	TRBD1	TGTGCCAGCTCACCGGGACAGGGCTTCTACGAGCAGTACTTC	CASSPGQGFYEQYF